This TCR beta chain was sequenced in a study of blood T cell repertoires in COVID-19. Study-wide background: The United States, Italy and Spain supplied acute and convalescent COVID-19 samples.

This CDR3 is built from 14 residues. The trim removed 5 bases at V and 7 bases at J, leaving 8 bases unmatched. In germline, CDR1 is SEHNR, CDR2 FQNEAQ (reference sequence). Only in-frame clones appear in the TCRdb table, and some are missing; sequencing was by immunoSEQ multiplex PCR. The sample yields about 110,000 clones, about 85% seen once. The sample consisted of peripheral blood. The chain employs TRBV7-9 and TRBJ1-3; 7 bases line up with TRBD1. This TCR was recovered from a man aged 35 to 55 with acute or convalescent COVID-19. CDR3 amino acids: CASSPDRVGNTIYF. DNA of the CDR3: TGTGCCAGCAGCCCCGACAGGGTCGGTAACACCATATATTTT.